Each of the 5 T cell receptor beta chains below was sequenced from the same sample in a study of blood T cell repertoires in COVID-19 (TCRdb year 2020). Libraries were made using the immunoSEQ multiplex PCR assay. TCRdb carries this immuneACCESS record with in-frame sequences only. Its versions omit some clonotypes, under half of them owing to an unresolved V gene in the studies checked, with the rest unexplained. This sample comprises under 15,000 clones, over 70% of them detected only once. The biggest ten clones account for under 30% of the sample. Sequenced material: peripheral blood. The receptors derive from a human donor in a cohort sampled during active COVID-19.

The J gene is TRBJ2-7, the V gene TRBV9; D not resolved. The V and J ends lost 3 bases and 1 base respectively, with 8 bases between them. The germline V gene encodes CDR1 SGDLS and CDR2 YYNGEE. The CDR3 has 13 amino acids. The CDR3 region is CASSATGSYEQYF. The CDR3 DNA follows: TGTGCCAGCAGCGCGACGGGTTCCTACGAGCAGTACTTC.

The genes are TRBV28 and TRBJ1-2, with TRBD1 as a possible D gene (5 bases). This CDR3 spans 13 amino acids. The germline V gene encodes CDR1 MDHEN and CDR2 SYDVKM. Trimming shortened V by 6 bases and J by 2 bases, and 10 bases separated the two germline ends. The CDR3 bases are TGTGCCAGCAGGGGTGGGGGGAACTATGGCTACACCTTC. As protein: CASRGGGNYGYTF.

The rearrangement uses TRBV5-1 and TRBJ1-3, with 7 bases matching TRBD1. Looked up from germline, CDR1 is SGHRS and CDR2 is YFSETQ. The CDR3 sequence is 15 residues long. V shed 0 bases and J 4 bases; nucleotides not matched to a gene: 4. CDR3 region: CASSLGTGEGNTIYF. The CDR3 DNA reads as TGCGCCAGCAGCTTGGGAACAGGGGAAGGAAACACCATATATTTT.

This clone was counted a few times. The chain combines TRBV28 with TRBJ1-2; D might be TRBD1 (5 bases). V was trimmed by 8 bases and J by 7 bases, leaving 11 bases between them. Germline V CDR1 and CDR2: MDHEN, SYDVKM. The CDR3 length is 11 residues. As DNA, the CDR3 is TGTGCCAGCCAGGGATTTTTTGGCTACACCTTC. Its translation: CASQGFFGYTF.

The chain employs TRBV6-6 and TRBJ2-7; tentatively, D is TRBD2 (6 bases). This CDR3 is 12 amino acids long. CDR1 and CDR2 from the germline V gene are MNHNY and SVGAGI (reference sequence). V was shortened by 6 bases and J by 1 base, with 7 bases between the two germline ends. CDR3: CASSRESYEQYF. The CDR3 coding sequence is TGTGCCAGCAGCCGGGAGTCCTACGAGCAGTACTTC.